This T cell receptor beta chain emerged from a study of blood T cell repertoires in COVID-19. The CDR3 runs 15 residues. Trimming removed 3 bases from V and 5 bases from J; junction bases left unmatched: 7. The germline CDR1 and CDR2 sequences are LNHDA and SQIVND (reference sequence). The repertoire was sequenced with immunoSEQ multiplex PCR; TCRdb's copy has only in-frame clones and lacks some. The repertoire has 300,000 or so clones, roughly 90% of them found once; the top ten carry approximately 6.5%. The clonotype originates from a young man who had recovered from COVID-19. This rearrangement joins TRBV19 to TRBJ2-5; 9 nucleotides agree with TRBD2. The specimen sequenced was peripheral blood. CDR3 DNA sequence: TGTGCCAGTAGTATGGCTAGCGGGACTGGGGAGACCCAGTACTTC. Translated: CASSMASGTGETQYF.